This T cell receptor beta chain was identified during a study of T cell repertoires in cytomegalovirus infection. Each CDR3 protein gets one entry after TCRdb re-called the reads with MiXCR. The table lists around 450,000 distinct CDR3 sequences, roughly 30% of them singletons. Germline V lookup: CDR1 MGHRA, CDR2 YSYEKL. CDR3 length: 15 residues. After removal of 2 bases from V and 6 bases from J, the junction contained 8 bases not matched to a gene. The chain has TRBV4-1 and TRBJ2-7, with 9 bases identical to TRBD1. Input material: PBMCs. The origin of this receptor is a human donor in good health (CMV status not recorded). Some clones in this sample may be carry-over from other donors' samples. This CDR3 reads CASSQPGQGRTEQYF. In DNA, the CDR3 is TGCGCCAGCAGCCAACCGGGACAGGGACGGACCGAGCAGTACTTC.